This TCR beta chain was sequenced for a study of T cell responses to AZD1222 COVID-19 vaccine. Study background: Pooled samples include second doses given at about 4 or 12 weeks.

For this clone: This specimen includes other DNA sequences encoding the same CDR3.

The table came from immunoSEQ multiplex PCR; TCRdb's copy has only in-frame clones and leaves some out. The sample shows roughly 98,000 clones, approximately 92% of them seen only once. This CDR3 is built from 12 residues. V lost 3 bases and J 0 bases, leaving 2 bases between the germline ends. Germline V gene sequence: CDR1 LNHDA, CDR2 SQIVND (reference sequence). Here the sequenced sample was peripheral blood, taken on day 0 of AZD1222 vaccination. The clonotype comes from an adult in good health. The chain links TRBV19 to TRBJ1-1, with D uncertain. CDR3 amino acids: CASSIVNTEAFF. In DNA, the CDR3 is TGTGCCAGTAGTATCGTGAACACTGAAGCTTTCTTT.